This is a list of T cell receptor beta chains from one sample in a study of T cell changes during pregnancy in multiple sclerosis. TCRdb keeps only in-frame clones here, not all; method: immunoSEQ multiplex PCR. The top ten hold 2% to 2.5% of the sample, which has 49,000 or so clones, nearly 95% seen once. This specimen was peripheral blood, taken in the third trimester of pregnancy. The receptors here all came from a female donor with multiple sclerosis, enrolled in a pregnancy study. The CDR3 runs from the conserved cysteine through the conserved F or W. D genes are given only for firm matches. Only some rows state a clone size, as once, few, many or a class for expanded clones.

j_call v_call clone_size cdr3_length d_call cdr3_aa cdr3_nt
TRBJ2-1 TRBV11-2 . 15 . CASTSRSLPFNEQFF TGTGCCAGCACCTCGAGAAGTCTTCCATTTAATGAGCAGTTCTTC
TRBJ2-7 TRBV27 . 14 . CASSSGTDSYEQYF TGTGCCAGCAGCTCCGGGACTGATTCCTACGAGCAGTACTTC
TRBJ2-1 TRBV11-2 . 15 TRBD2 CASSTSGSNYNEQFF TGTGCCAGCAGTACTAGCGGGAGTAACTACAATGAGCAGTTCTTC
TRBJ2-3 TRBV19 . 13 . CASSISALDTQYF TGTGCCAGTAGTATCTCAGCGTTAGATACGCAGTATTTT
TRBJ2-5 TRBV5-1 . 14 TRBD1 CASSSGQGRETQYF TGCGCCAGCAGCTCGGGACAGGGAAGAGAGACCCAGTACTTC
TRBJ2-5 TRBV7-9 once 15 . CASSLERVFGETQYF TGTGCCAGCAGCTTAGAACGGGTTTTCGGAGAGACCCAGTACTTC
TRBJ2-5 TRBV6-1 . 17 TRBD2 CASSENEASGIRTTQYF TGTGCCAGCAGTGAAAACGAGGCTAGCGGGATCCGTACGACCCAGTACTTC
TRBJ2-7 TRBV28 . 14 . CASSSRASFGEQYF TGTGCCAGCAGTTCGAGGGCCTCTTTCGGGGAGCAGTACTTC
TRBJ2-7 TRBV4-3 . 16 TRBD1 CASSQEIGTGYYEQYF TGCGCCAGCAGCCAAGAGATAGGGACAGGGTACTACGAGCAGTACTTC
TRBJ2-3 TRBV28 . 16 TRBD2 CASIPGLAGGTDTQYF TGTGCCAGCATTCCGGGACTAGCGGGGGGCACAGATACGCAGTATTTT
TRBJ2-2 TRBV14 . 16 . CASSPWYRAQTGELFF TGTGCCAGCAGCCCCTGGTACAGGGCGCAAACCGGGGAGCTGTTTTTT
TRBJ2-7 TRBV7-3 few 13 . CASSFVPEGEQYF TGTGCCAGCAGCTTTGTACCGGAGGGGGAGCAGTACTTC
TRBJ2-7 TRBV28 . 17 TRBD2 CASSPLAASGMLFEQYF TGTGCCAGCAGTCCTCTTGCGGCTAGCGGGATGTTGTTCGAGCAGTACTTC
TRBJ1-4 TRBV27 . 15 . CASSLGGASNEKLFF TGTGCCAGCAGTTTAGGAGGGGCGTCTAATGAAAAACTGTTTTTT
TRBJ2-2 TRBV27 . 17 TRBD2 CASSPRGAGVVTGELFF TGTGCCAGCAGTCCCAGGGGAGCGGGAGTCGTCACCGGGGAGCTGTTTTTT
TRBJ2-7 TRBV27 . 15 . CASSPHTSSVYEQYF TGTGCCAGCAGTCCACACACTAGTTCGGTATACGAGCAGTACTTC
TRBJ2-7 TRBV19 . 16 TRBD1 CASSTVRDRGGYEQYF TGTGCCAGTAGTACAGTTCGGGACAGGGGTGGCTACGAGCAGTACTTC
TRBJ2-7 TRBV5-1 . 13 . CASSFGSTYEQYF TGCGCCAGCAGCTTCGGGTCGACCTACGAGCAGTACTTC
TRBJ1-2 TRBV4-2 . 18 . CASSQDQDRRPLNYGYTF TGTGCCAGCAGCCAAGATCAGGACAGACGCCCTCTTAACTATGGCTACACCTTC
TRBJ2-1 TRBV11-2 . 17 TRBD2 CASSLTGTSPSYNEQFF TGTGCCAGCAGCTTAACCGGGACTAGCCCCTCCTACAATGAGCAGTTCTTC
TRBJ2-7 TRBV28 few 15 TRBD2 CASSPRGAGTYEQYF TGTGCCAGCAGCCCCCGAGGAGCGGGGACCTACGAGCAGTACTTC
TRBJ1-1 TRBV27 . 12 . CASSFMSGRAFF TGTGCCAGCAGTTTTATGTCAGGGCGGGCTTTCTTT
TRBJ2-7 TRBV18 once 16 . CASSPPWRDFPYEQYF TGTGCCAGCTCACCACCGTGGCGGGACTTCCCCTACGAGCAGTACTTC
TRBJ2-6 TRBV19 . 17 TRBD1 CASSKTGSSSGANVLTF TGTGCCAGTAGTAAGACAGGGAGCAGTTCTGGGGCCAACGTCCTGACTTTC
TRBJ2-5 TRBV20-1 . 11 . CSATLMETQYF TGCAGTGCTACCCTTATGGAGACCCAGTACTTC
TRBJ2-7 TRBV12-1 . 15 . CASSRSDRGTYEQYF TGTGCCAGCAGCCGTTCGGACAGGGGAACCTACGAGCAGTACTTC
TRBJ2-7 TRBV2 . 13 . CASSQRPRREQYF TGTGCCAGCAGCCAACGCCCCCGGCGGGAGCAGTACTTC
TRBJ2-1 TRBV29-1 once 14 . CSVPGWASYNEQFF TGCAGCGTCCCAGGATGGGCATCCTACAATGAGCAGTTCTTC
TRBJ1-5 TRBV6-1 . 13 . CASSQQGNQPQHF TGTGCCAGCAGTCAACAGGGAAATCAGCCCCAGCATTTT
TRBJ2-3 TRBV7-2 . 16 . CASSSYRLAGTDTQYF TGTGCCAGCAGCTCGTACAGGTTAGCTGGCACAGATACGCAGTATTTT
TRBJ2-2 TRBV7-7 . 16 TRBD2 CASSFAWTSNTGELFF TGTGCTAGCAGCTTCGCCTGGACTAGCAACACCGGGGAGCTGTTTTTT
TRBJ1-5 TRBV19 . 14 . CASTQTPAGQPQHF TGTGCCAGTACCCAGACCCCGGCGGGTCAGCCCCAGCATTTT
TRBJ2-3 TRBV21-1 few 13 . CARTSGSTDTQYF TGTGCCAGGACTAGCGGGAGCACAGATACGCAGTATTTT
TRBJ1-1 TRBV18 . 14 . CASSLREGGTEAFF TGTGCCAGCTCGCTGAGGGAGGGGGGCACTGAAGCTTTCTTT
TRBJ2-7 TRBV10-3 . 14 TRBD1 CAISEWDRTYEQYF TGTGCCATCAGTGAGTGGGACAGGACCTACGAGCAGTACTTC
TRBJ2-6 TRBV7-2 . 19 TRBD2 CASSLVGSGASSGANVLTF TGTGCCAGCAGCTTAGTGGGTAGCGGGGCTAGCTCTGGGGCCAACGTCCTGACTTTC
TRBJ2-5 TRBV7-2 . 14 . CASSLSPASGTQYF TGTGCCAGCAGCTTATCCCCAGCGTCTGGGACCCAGTACTTC
TRBJ2-5 TRBV6-1 . 11 . CAEAYGETQYF TGTGCCGAGGCGTATGGAGAGACCCAGTACTTC
TRBJ1-2 TRBV18 . 13 . CASSPRTRHGYTF TGTGCCAGCTCACCACGGACAAGGCATGGCTACACCTTC
TRBJ1-5 TRBV6-5 . 15 . CASSYSGVGLQPQHF TGTGCCAGCAGTTACTCAGGGGTGGGTCTTCAGCCCCAGCATTTT
TRBJ2-1 TRBV28 . 20 TRBD2 CASILRRGRLAGERSLEQFF TGTGCCAGCATTCTCCGGAGGGGGCGTCTAGCGGGAGAAAGGAGTCTGGAGCAGTTCTTC
TRBJ2-7 TRBV2 . 14 . CASSARDFSYEQYF TGTGCCAGCAGCGCTCGGGACTTCTCCTACGAGCAGTACTTC
TRBJ2-2 TRBV7-9 . 16 TRBD1 CASSAGDRGGPGELFF TGTGCCAGCAGCGCCGGGGACAGGGGAGGACCCGGGGAGCTGTTTTTT
TRBJ2-1 TRBV9 few 12 . CASSALSREQFF TGTGCCAGCAGCGCCCTGTCCCGTGAGCAGTTCTTC
TRBJ2-5 TRBV5-1 . 14 TRBD2 CASSLEFSGGTQYF TGCGCCAGCAGCTTGGAGTTTTCGGGGGGGACCCAGTACTTC
TRBJ1-1 TRBV20-1 . 11 . CSGTENTEAFF TGCAGTGGAACAGAGAACACTGAAGCTTTCTTT
TRBJ1-1 TRBV19 . 13 . CASSIRWAFEAFF TGTGCCAGTAGTATTCGCTGGGCCTTTGAAGCTTTCTTT
TRBJ2-1 TRBV29-1 . 14 TRBD2 CSVLGLAGYNEQFF TGCAGCGTGCTTGGGCTAGCGGGGTACAATGAGCAGTTCTTC
TRBJ2-7 TRBV19 . 18 TRBD2 CASSPSGRGGKSAYEQYF TGTGCCAGTAGTCCCAGCGGGAGAGGTGGAAAGTCGGCCTACGAGCAGTACTTC
TRBJ1-5 TRBV28 . 16 . CASSLFGGRGNQPQHF TGTGCCAGCAGTTTATTTGGGGGGAGGGGCAATCAGCCCCAGCATTTT
TRBJ1-5 TRBV30 . 17 . CAWSVRVGPGAGQPQHF TGTGCCTGGAGTGTACGGGTGGGGCCTGGGGCTGGGCAGCCCCAGCATTTT
TRBJ2-7 TRBV27 . 11 . CASSLAGRLIF TGTGCCAGCAGTTTAGCGGGACGGCTTATTTTC
TRBJ1-2 TRBV29-1 . 15 . CSVEGRGDTGLGYTF TGCAGCGTTGAAGGTCGGGGGGACACAGGACTAGGCTACACCTTC
TRBJ1-3 TRBV6-6 . 15 . CASSQLGGAGNTIYF TGTGCCAGCAGTCAGCTTGGGGGGGCAGGAAACACCATATATTTT